The source of this TCR beta chain is a study of cytomegalovirus exposure and HLA in healthy donors. Study conclusions and caveats: Later analysis reportedly placed an Asian-associated ancestry cluster below the roughly 680-donor mean in N-insertions. Later analysis showed TCR association rates varying by HLA locus, highest for DRB1 and lowest for HLA-C.

Primers for the PCR totalled 60 Vbeta and 13 Jbeta. Produced via immunoSEQ multiplex PCR; TCRdb's table is partial and in-frame only. The sample comprises around 86,000 clones, 70% to 80% of which are singletons, and more than 2.5% rests with the top ten. Notes on this clone: Its antigen remains unknown.

Sequencing used PBMCs. The receptor comes from a man aged 50-60 years in good health and CMV-seropositive.

CDR3 loop: CASSLPGGVQYF. The CDR3, as DNA: TGTGCCAGCAGCCTCCCCGGGGGAGTCCAGTATTTT. The rearrangement links TRBV7-9 to TRBJ2-3, with D perhaps TRBD2 (6 bases). Trimming cost V 5 bases and J 12 bases, with 15 bases left between them. The CDR3 sequence is 12 residues long. Germline V gives CDR1 SEHNR, CDR2 FQNEAQ (reference sequence). The full variable domain, completed using reference TRBV7-9 and TRBJ2-3, is DTGVSQNPRHKITKRGQNVTFRCDPISEHNRLYWYRQTLGQGPEFLTYFQNEAQLEKSRLLSDRFSAERPKGSFSTLEIQRTEQGDSAMYLCASSLPGGVQYFGPGTRLTVL.